This T cell receptor (beta chain) was identified in a study of regulatory T cells in long-lasting Graves disease. This sample's time point: newly diagnosed GD, antithyroid drugs for less than 3 months. Extracted PBMC RNA gave rise to the TCR library. General study findings and limits: There were preferences for TRBV28, TRBJ1-2 and TRBJ2-5 in persistent disease.

This clonotype has a count of ten or more. As yet, its antigen is unknown. Library construction for TCR beta used iRepertoire HTBI primers and Arm-PCR of CDR3 regions. TCRdb re-called the multiplex PCR reads through MiXCR, storing one row per CDR3 protein. The sample has about 620,000 distinct CDR3 sequences, approximately 15% seen once. The CDR3 is 16 residues long. Trimming pared 2 bases from V and 2 bases from J, leaving 14 bases between. These sequences were also reported in another study, on T cells in Graves' hyperthyroidism and ophthalmopathy. From that second work: Blood also held most thyroid clonotypes expanded beyond 0.001.

This receptor was obtained from a woman under 40 with Graves disease. This sequence joins TRBV12-3 or TRBV12-4 and TRBJ2-3; a weak D match, TRBD2 (6 bases). The source was peripheral blood mononuclear cells (PBMCs), collected at new diagnosis, from a patient treated with antithyroid drugs. The CDR3 sequence is CASSLSPGGNTDTQYF. In DNA form, the CDR3 reads TGTGCCAGCAGTTTATCGCCTGGGGGGAACACAGATACGCAGTATTTT.